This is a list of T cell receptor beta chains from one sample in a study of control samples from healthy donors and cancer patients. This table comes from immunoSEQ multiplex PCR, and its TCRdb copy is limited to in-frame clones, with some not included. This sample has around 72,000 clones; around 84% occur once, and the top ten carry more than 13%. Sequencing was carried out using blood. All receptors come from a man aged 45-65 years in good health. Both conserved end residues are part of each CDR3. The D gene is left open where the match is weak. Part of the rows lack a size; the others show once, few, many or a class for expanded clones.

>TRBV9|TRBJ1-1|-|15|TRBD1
TGTGCCAGCAGCACGGGACAGAAGATGAACACTGAAGCTTTCTTT
CASSTGQKMNTEAFF
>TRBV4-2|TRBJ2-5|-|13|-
TGTGCCAGCAGCCAAAGGGGGCAAGAGACCCAGTACTTC
CASSQRGQETQYF
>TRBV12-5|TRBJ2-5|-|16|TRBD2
TGTGCTAGTGGTTTTTATGTGTCAGGGAGGGTAGAGACCCAGTACTTC
CASGFYVSGRVETQYF
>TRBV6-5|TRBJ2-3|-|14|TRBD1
TGTGCCAGCAGCCGGGACAGAATGGCAGATACGCAGTATTTT
CASSRDRMADTQYF
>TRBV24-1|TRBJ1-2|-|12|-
TGTGCCACCAGTGAGGGGGACTATGGCTACACCTTC
CATSEGDYGYTF
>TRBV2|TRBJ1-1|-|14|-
TGTGCCAGCAGTGCGGCAGGAATGAACACTGAAGCTTTCTTT
CASSAAGMNTEAFF
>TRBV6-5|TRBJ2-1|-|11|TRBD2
TGTGCCAGCCACCTAGCGGGTGAGCAGTTCTTC
CASHLAGEQFF
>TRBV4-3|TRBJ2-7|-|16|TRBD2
TGCGCCAGCAGCCAAGAGGCTAGCGGAGTTGTTCTCGAGCAGTACTTC
CASSQEASGVVLEQYF
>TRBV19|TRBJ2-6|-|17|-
TGTGCCAGTAGTTACCCGGGACGGGACTCTGGGGCCAACGTCCTGACTTTC
CASSYPGRDSGANVLTF
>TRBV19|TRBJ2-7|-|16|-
TGTGCCAGTAGTATAATAGGGACGGCAACCACCTACGAGCAGTACTTC
CASSIIGTATTYEQYF
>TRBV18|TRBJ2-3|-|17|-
TGTGCCAGCTCACCAGGGGCCGGGACTCATCGCGGAGATACGCAGTATTTT
CASSPGAGTHRGDTQYF
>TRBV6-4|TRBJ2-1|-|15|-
TGTGCCAGCAGTCGGCTAGCCGTCTCCTACAATGAGCAGTTCTTC
CASSRLAVSYNEQFF
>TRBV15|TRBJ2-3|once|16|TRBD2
TGTGCCACCAGCAGCTTCCTAGCGGGAGCGAGTGATACGCAGTATTTT
CATSSFLAGASDTQYF
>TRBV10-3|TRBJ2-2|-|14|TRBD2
TGTGCCATCACAAGCGGGAGGGGCACCGGGGAGCTGTTTTTT
CAITSGRGTGELFF
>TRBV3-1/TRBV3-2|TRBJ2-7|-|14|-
TGTGCCAGCAGCCAAGGATATAGCGGACACGAGCAGTACTTC
CASSQGYSGHEQYF
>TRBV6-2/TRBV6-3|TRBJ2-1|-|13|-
TGTGCCAGCAGTTCCCCAAATACAATGAAGCAGTTCTTC
CASSSPNTMKQFF
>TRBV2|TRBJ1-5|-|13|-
TGTGCCAGCACCGAAGGGCACAATCAGCCCCAGCATTTT
CASTEGHNQPQHF
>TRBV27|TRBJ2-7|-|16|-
TGTGCCAGCAGTTTAGGTTGGCCCGACAGTTTCTACGAGCAGTACTTC
CASSLGWPDSFYEQYF
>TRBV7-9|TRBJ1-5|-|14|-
TGTGCCAGCAGCTTAGAACCTGTGTATCAGCCCCAGCATTTT
CASSLEPVYQPQHF
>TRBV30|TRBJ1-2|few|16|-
TGTGCCTGGAGTCGGGGGCGCGTAGAGGGAGGGTATGGCTACACCTTC
CAWSRGRVEGGYGYTF
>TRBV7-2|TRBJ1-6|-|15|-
TGTGCCAGCAGCTTCGACCAAGCGGGGAATTCACCCCTCCACTTT
CASSFDQAGNSPLHF
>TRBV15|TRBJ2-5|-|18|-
TGTGCCACCAGCAGAGCCTGGGGGGACCTTAGGATGCAAGAGACCCAGTACTTC
CATSRAWGDLRMQETQYF
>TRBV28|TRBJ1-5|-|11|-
TGTGCCAGCAGAGAGGATCAGTCCCAGCATTTT
CASREDQSQHF
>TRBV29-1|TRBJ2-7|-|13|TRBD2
TGCAGCGCGCGTGCGGGAGGTGCGTACGAGCAGTACTTC
CSARAGGAYEQYF
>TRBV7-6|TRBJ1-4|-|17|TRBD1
TGTGCCAGCAGCTCGGAGGCCGGGACAGGGCCCGGAGAAAAACTGTTTTTT
CASSSEAGTGPGEKLFF
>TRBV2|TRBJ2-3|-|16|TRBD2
TGTGCCAGCAGTCGTCTAGCGGGAGGTCGAACAGATACGCAGTATTTT
CASSRLAGGRTDTQYF
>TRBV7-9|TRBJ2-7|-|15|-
TGTGCCAGCAGCCCAGGGGAAGTCCCCACCTACGAGCAGTACTTC
CASSPGEVPTYEQYF
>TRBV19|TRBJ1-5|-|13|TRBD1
TGTGCCAGTAGCGGGACAGGGGATCAGCCCCAGCATTTT
CASSGTGDQPQHF
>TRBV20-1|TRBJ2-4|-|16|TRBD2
TGCAGTGCTAGTGCACTAGCGGGAGGTGCCAAAAACATTCAGTACTTC
CSASALAGGAKNIQYF
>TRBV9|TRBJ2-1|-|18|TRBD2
TGTGCCAGCAGCGTAGGACTAGCGGGAGATATGGGCTACAATGAGCAGTTCTTC
CASSVGLAGDMGYNEQFF
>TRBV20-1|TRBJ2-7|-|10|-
TGCAGTGCTAGTTATTACGAGCAGTACTTC
CSASYYEQYF
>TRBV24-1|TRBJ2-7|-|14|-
TGTGCCACCAGTTTACAGGGTAGACTGGTCGAGCAGTACTTC
CATSLQGRLVEQYF
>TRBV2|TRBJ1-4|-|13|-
TGTGCCACATCCCAGGGCTGGAATGAAAAACTGTTTTTT
CATSQGWNEKLFF
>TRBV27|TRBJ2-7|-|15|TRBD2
TGTGCCAGCACCCCTTGGGCGGGGGGCGGGGGCGAGCAGTACTTC
CASTPWAGGGGEQYF
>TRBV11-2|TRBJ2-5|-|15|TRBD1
TGTGCCAGCAGTCTTGGGGACAGATTCCAAGAGACCCAGTACTTC
CASSLGDRFQETQYF
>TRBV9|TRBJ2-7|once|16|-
TGTGCCAGCAGCGTAGTTGGGGACGGGGCCTCCTACGAGCAGTACTTC
CASSVVGDGASYEQYF
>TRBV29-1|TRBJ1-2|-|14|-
TGCAGCGTTGAAGATCGTTACGGAAAGTATGGCTACACCTTC
CSVEDRYGKYGYTF
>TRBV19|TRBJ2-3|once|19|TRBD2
TGTGCCAGTAAGGGCACTAGCGGGAGGGGCGCCTTATACACAGATACGCAGTATTTT
CASKGTSGRGALYTDTQYF
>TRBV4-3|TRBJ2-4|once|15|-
TGCGCCAGCAGCCAAGTTTTCACTGGGTGGGACATTCAGTACTTC
CASSQVFTGWDIQYF
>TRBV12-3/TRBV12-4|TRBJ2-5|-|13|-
TGTGCCAGCAGTTTAAGCAGGGGAGAGACCCAGTACTTC
CASSLSRGETQYF
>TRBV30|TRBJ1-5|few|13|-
TGTGCCTGGAGTTTAGCCGCCGGGCAGCCCCAGCATTTT
CAWSLAAGQPQHF
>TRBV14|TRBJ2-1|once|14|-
TGTGCCAGCAGCCGAACCCAAGAGGTGGATGAGCAGTTCTTC
CASSRTQEVDEQFF
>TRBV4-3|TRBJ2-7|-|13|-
TGCGCCAGCAGCCCCGGGCCCAAGGGGGAGCAGTACTTC
CASSPGPKGEQYF
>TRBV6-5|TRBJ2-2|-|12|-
TGTGCCAGCAGTTACGGGGCCGGGGAGCTGTTTTTT
CASSYGAGELFF
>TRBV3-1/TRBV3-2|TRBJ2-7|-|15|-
TGTGCCAGCAGCCAAGATGGACTACCCGGAGGCGAGCAGTACTTC
CASSQDGLPGGEQYF
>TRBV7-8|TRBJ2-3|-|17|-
TGTGCCAGCAGCTTATTCCCTGAGGGGATGGGCACAGATACGCAGTATTTT
CASSLFPEGMGTDTQYF
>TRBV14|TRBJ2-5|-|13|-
TGTGCCAGCAGCCAACACGGCAGTCAGACCCAGTACTTC
CASSQHGSQTQYF
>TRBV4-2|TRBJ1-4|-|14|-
TGTGCCAGCAGCCAAGACCGATTTAATGAAAAACTGTTTTTT
CASSQDRFNEKLFF
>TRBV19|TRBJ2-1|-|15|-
TGTGCCAGTAGACAGGGGGGGACTAGCTACAATGAGCAGTTCTTC
CASRQGGTSYNEQFF
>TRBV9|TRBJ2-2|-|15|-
TGTGCCAGCAGCTCCCGCACCGCGGGGACCGGGGAGCTGTTTTTT
CASSSRTAGTGELFF
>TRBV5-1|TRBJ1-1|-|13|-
TGCGCCAGCAGCCCCCTATCTGGGACTGAAGCTTTCTTT
CASSPLSGTEAFF
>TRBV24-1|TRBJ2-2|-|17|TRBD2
TGTGCCACCAGTGATTTGCCGGGACTAGCGGTTACCGGGGAGCTGTTTTTT
CATSDLPGLAVTGELFF
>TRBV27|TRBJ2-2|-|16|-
TGTGCCAGCAGTTTATCGGGGCCCCCGAACACCGGGGAGCTGTTTTTT
CASSLSGPPNTGELFF
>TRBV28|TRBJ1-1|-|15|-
TGTGCCAGCAGTTTAACGTCCGGGGCAGGGCCCGCGGCTTTCTTT
CASSLTSGAGPAAFF
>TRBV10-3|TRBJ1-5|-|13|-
TGTGCCATCAGTGAGTCCACCAATCAGCCCCAGCATTTT
CAISESTNQPQHF
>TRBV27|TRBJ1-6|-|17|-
TGTGCCAGCAGTTTATTCCGACCGGGAACCTATAATTCACCCCTCCACTTT
CASSLFRPGTYNSPLHF
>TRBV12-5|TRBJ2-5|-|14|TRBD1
TGTGCTAGTGGGCCGGGACAGCCTCCAGAGACCCAGTACTTC
CASGPGQPPETQYF